The TCR beta chain under discussion was sequenced for a study of STAT5B mutations in CD4+ large granular lymphocyte leukemia. The V and J ends lost 4 bases and 5 bases respectively, with 11 bases between them. The CDR3 is 13 residues long. Germline loops: CDR1 SGHAT, CDR2 FQNNGV. This table comes from immunoSEQ multiplex PCR, and its TCRdb copy is limited to in-frame clones, with some not included. Here the sample spans about 40,000 clones, roughly 79% being singletons. As to this clone: Its antigen is as yet unknown.

Overall study results and limits: Patient CD4-sorted repertoires looked more clonal than healthy CD4+ repertoires, even without putative leukemic clones. Higher CD4+ than CD8+ T-LGLL clonality might reflect small sample size.

This TCR was sampled from a human donor in good health. Material for sequencing was CD4+ T cells from blood buffy coats. The chain carries TRBV11-2 and TRBJ2-5; D possibly corresponds to TRBD2 (5 bases). The CDR3, as DNA: TGTGCCAGCAGCTCAGCGAGAGGGGAGACCCAGTACTTC. It codes for CASSSARGETQYF.